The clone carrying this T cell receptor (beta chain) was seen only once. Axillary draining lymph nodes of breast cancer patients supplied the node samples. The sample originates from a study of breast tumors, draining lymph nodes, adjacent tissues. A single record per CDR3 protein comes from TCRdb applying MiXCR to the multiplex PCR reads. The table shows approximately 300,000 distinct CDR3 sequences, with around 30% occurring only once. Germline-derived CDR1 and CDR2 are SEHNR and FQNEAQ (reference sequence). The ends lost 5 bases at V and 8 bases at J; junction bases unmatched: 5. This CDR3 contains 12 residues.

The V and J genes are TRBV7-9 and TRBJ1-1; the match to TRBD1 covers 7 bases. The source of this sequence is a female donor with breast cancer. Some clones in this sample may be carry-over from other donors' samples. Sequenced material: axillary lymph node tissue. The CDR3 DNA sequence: TGTGCCAGCAGCCGGGGACAGCCAGAAGCTTTCTTT. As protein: CASSRGQPEAFF. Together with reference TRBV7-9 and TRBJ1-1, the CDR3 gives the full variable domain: DTGVSQNPRHKITKRGQNVTFRCDPISEHNRLYWYRQTLGQGPEFLTYFQNEAQLEKSRLLSDRFSAERPKGSFSTLEIQRTEQGDSAMYLCASSRGQPEAFFGQGTRLTVV.